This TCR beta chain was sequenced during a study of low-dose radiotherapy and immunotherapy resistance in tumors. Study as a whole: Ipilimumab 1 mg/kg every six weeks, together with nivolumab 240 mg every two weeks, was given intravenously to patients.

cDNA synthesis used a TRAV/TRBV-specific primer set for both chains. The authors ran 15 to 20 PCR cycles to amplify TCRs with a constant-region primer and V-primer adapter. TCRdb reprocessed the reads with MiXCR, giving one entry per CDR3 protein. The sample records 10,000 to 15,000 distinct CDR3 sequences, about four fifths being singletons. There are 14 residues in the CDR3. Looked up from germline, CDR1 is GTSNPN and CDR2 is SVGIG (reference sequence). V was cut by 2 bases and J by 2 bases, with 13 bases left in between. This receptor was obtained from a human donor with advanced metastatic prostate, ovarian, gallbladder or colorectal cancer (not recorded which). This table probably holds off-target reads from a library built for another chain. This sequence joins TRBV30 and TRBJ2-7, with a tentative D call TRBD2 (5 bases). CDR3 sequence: CAWSTGIRTYEQYF. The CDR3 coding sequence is TGTGCCTGGAGTACCGGGATCCGGACCTACGAGCAGTACTTC.